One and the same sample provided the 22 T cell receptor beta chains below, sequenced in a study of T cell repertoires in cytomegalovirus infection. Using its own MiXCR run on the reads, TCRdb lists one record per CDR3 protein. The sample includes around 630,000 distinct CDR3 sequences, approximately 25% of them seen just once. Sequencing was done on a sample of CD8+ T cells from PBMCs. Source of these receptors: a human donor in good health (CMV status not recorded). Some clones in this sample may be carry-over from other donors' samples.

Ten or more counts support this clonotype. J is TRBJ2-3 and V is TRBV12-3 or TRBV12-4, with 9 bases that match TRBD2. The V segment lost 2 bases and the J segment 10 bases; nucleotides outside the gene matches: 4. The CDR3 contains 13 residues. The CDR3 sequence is CASSLTSGRPQYF. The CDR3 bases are TGTGCCAGCAGTTTAACTAGCGGGCGTCCGCAGTATTTT.

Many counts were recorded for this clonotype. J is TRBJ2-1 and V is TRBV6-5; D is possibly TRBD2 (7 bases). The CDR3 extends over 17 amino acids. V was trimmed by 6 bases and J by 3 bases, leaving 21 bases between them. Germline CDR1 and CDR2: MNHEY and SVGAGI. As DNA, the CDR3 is TGTGCCAGCAGCCCCCTGATGGGGGGGGCGGGCTACAATGAGCAGTTCTTC. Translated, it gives CASSPLMGGAGYNEQFF.

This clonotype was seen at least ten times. The CDR3: CASSDIAGALQDTQYF. The CDR3 nucleotides read TGTGCCAGCAGTGATATAGCGGGGGCCCTTCAGGATACGCAGTATTTT. V usage is TRBV7-8 and J usage is TRBJ2-3; 9 bases align to TRBD2. From germline, CDR1 is SGHVS and CDR2 FQNEAQ. V was clipped by 6 bases and J by 6 bases; unmatched bases: 13. The CDR3 has 16 amino acids.

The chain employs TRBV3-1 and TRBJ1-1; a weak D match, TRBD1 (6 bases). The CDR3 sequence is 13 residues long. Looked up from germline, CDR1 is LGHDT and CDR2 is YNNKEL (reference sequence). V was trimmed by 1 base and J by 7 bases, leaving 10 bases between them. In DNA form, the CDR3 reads TGTGCCAGCAGCCAAGCTGACAGGCTTGAAGCTTTCTTT. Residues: CASSQADRLEAFF.

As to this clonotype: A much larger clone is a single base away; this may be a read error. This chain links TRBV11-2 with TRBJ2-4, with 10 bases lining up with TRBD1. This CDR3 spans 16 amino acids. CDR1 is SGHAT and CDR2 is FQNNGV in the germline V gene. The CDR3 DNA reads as TGTACCAGCAGCTTAGACGTCTGGGACAGGGGTGACATTCAGTACTTC. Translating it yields CTSSLDVWDRGDIQYF. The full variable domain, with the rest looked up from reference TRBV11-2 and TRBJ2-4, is EAGVAQSPRYKIIEKRQSVAFWCNPISGHATLYWYQQILGQGPKLLIQFQNNGVVDDSQLPKDRFSAERLKGVDSTLKIQPAKLEDSAVYLCTSSLDVWDRGDIQYFGAGTRLSVL.

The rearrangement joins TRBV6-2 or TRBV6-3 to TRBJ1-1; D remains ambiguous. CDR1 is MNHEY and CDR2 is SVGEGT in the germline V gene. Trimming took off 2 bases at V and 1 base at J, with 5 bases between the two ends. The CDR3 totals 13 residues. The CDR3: CASSYLPNTEAFF. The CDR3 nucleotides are TGTGCCAGCAGTTACCTACCGAACACTGAAGCTTTCTTT.

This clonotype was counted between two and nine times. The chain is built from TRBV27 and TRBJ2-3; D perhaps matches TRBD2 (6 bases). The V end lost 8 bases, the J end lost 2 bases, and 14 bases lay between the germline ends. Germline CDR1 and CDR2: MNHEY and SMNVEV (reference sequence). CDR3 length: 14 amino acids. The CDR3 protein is CASRGFPHTDTQYF. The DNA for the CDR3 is TGTGCCAGCCGGGGGTTCCCCCACACAGATACGCAGTATTTT.

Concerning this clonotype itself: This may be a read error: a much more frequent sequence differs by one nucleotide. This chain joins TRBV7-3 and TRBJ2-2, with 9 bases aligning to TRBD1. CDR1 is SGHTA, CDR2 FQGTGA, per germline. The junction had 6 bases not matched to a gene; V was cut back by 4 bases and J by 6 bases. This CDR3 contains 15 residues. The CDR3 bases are TGTGCCAGCAGCTCGACAGGGGGTTACGCCGGGGAGCTGTTTTTT. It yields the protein CASSSTGGYAGELFF. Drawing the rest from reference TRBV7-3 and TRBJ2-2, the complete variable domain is GAGVSQTPSNKVTEKGKYVELRCDPISGHTALYWYRQSLGQGPEFLIYFQGTGAADDSGLPNDRFFAVRPEGSVSTLKIQRTERGDSAVYLCASSSTGGYAGELFFGEGSRLTVL.

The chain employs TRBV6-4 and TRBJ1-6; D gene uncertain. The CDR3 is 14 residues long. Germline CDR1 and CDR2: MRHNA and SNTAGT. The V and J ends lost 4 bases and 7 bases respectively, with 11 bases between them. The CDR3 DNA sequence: TGTGCCAGCAGTGCAGAGAGCGGAAATTCACCCCTCCACTTT. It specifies CASSAESGNSPLHF.

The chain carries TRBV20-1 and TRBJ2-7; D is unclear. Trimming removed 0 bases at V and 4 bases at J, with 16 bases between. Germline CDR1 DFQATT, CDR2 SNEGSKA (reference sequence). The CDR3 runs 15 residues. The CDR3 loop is CSARDENIPRYEQYF. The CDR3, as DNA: TGCAGTGCTAGAGATGAGAATATACCTCGATACGAGCAGTACTTC.

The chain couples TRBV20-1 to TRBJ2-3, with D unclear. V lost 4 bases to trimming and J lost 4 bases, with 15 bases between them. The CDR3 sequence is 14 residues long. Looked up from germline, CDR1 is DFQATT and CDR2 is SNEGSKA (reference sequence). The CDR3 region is CSATLGYGPDTQYF. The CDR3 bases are TGCAGTGCTACCTTGGGGTATGGGCCAGATACGCAGTATTTT.

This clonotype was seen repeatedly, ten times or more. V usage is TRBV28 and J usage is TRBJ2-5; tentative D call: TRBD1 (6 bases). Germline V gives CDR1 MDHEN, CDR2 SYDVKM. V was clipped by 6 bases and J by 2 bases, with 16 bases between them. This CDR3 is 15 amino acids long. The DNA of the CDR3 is TGTGCCAGCAGATCGACAGGCCTTAAACAAGAGACCCAGTACTTC. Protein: CASRSTGLKQETQYF. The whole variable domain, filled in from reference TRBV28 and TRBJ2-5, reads DVKVTQSSRYLVKRTGEKVFLECVQDMDHENMFWYRQDPGLGLRLIYFSYDVKMKEKGDIPEGYSVSREKKERFSLILESASTNQTSMYLCASRSTGLKQETQYFGPGTRLLVL.

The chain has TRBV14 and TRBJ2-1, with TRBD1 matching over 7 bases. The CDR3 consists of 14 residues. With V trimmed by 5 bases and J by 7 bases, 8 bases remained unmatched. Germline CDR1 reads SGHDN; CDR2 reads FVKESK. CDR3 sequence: CASSARTGFNEQFF. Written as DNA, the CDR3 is TGTGCCAGCAGCGCTAGGACAGGCTTTAATGAGCAGTTCTTC.

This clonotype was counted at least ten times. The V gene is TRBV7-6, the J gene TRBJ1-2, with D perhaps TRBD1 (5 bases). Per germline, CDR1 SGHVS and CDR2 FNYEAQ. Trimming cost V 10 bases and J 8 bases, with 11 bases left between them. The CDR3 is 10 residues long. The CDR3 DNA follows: TGTGCCACCCCCGGGGGGGGCTACACCTTC. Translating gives CATPGGGYTF.

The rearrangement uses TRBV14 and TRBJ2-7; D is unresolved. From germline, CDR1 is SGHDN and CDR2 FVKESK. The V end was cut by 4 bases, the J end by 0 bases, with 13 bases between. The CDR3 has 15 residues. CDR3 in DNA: TGTGCCAGCAGCCGTAAACCGGTATCCTCCTACGAGCAGTACTTC. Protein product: CASSRKPVSSYEQYF. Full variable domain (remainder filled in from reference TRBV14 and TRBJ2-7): EAGVTQFPSHSVIEKGQTVTLRCDPISGHDNLYWYRRVMGKEIKFLLHFVKESKQDESGMPNNRFLAERTGGTYSTLKVQPAELEDSGVYFCASSRKPVSSYEQYFGPGTRLTVT.

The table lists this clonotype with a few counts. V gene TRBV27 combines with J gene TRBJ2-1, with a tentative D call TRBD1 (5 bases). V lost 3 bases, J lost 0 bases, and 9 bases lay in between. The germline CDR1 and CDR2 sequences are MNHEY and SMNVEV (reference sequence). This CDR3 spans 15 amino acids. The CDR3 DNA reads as TGTGCCAGCAGTTTGCAGGGTTACTCCTACAATGAGCAGTTCTTC. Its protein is CASSLQGYSYNEQFF.

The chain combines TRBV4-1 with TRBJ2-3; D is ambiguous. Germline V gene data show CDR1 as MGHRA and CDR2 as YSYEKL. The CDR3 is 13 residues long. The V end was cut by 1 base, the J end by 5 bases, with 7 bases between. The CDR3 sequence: CASSQGWQDTQYF. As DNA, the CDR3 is TGCGCCAGCAGCCAAGGGTGGCAAGATACGCAGTATTTT.

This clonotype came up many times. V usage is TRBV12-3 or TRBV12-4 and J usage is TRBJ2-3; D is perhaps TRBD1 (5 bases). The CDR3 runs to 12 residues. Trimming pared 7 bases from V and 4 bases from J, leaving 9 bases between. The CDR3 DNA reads TGTGCCAGCAATCAGGGCCCAGATACGCAGTATTTT. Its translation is CASNQGPDTQYF.

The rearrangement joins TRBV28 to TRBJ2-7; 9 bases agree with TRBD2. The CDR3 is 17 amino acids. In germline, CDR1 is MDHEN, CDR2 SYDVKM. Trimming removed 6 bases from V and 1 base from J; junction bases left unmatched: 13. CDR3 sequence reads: CASSTGKRGALSYEQYV. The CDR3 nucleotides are TGTGCCAGCAGCACGGGCAAGCGGGGGGCCCTATCCTACGAGCAGTACGTC.

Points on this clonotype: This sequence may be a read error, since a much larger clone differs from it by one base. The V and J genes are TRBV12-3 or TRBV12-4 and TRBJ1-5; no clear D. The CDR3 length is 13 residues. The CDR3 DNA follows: TGTGCCAGCCGACTGGGCGGAAATCAGACCCAGCATTTT. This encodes CASRLGGNQTQHF.

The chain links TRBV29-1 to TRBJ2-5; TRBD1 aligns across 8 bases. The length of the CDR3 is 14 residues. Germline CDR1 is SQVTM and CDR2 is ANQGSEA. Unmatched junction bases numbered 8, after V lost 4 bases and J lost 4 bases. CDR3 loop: CSVVWAGGGETQYF. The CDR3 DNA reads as TGCAGCGTTGTGTGGGCAGGGGGCGGAGAGACCCAGTACTTC. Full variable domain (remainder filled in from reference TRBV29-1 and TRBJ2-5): SAVISQKPSRDICQRGTSLTIQCQVDSQVTMMFWYRQQPGQSLTLIATANQGSEATYESGFVIDKFPISRPNLTFSTLTVSNMSPEDSSIYLCSVVWAGGGETQYFGPGTRLLVL.

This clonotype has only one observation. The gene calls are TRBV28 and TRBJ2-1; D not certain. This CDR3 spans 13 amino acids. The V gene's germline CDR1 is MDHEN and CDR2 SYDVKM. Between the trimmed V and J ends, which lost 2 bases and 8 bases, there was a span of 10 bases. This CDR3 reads CASSLISSDEQFF. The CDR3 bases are TGTGCCAGCAGTTTAATAAGCAGCGATGAGCAGTTCTTC.